This passage covers 9 T cell receptor beta chains from one sample sequenced in a study of blood T cell repertoires in COVID-19. Assay used: immunoSEQ multiplex PCR; TCRdb lists only in-frame clones, some missing. The sample includes about 110,000 clones, 90% of them seen just once. The sequenced sample was peripheral blood. These receptors came from a human donor in a cohort sampled during active COVID-19.

This rearrangement joins TRBV2 to TRBJ1-5; D is perhaps TRBD1 (5 bases). Trimming cost V 10 bases and J 7 bases, with 20 bases left between them. The CDR3 totals 14 residues. The V gene's germline CDR1 is SNHLY and CDR2 FYNNEI. The CDR3 coding sequence is TGTGCCACCATCGAAGGGCTGGGGGGACAGCCCCAGCATTTT. Its translation: CATIEGLGGQPQHF.

The chain has TRBV11-3 and TRBJ2-3, with D perhaps matching TRBD1 (6 bases). Trimming stripped 5 bases from V and 2 bases from J, with 11 bases between. Germline assignment: CDR1 SGHNT and CDR2 YENEEA. The CDR3 runs to 14 residues. The CDR3 DNA reads TGTGCCAGCAGCCCACAGGGTAACACAGATACGCAGTATTTT. Its translation: CASSPQGNTDTQYF.

The chain uses TRBV21-1 and TRBJ1-3. TRBV21-1 is a listed pseudogene. The CDR3 spans 16 residues. This CDR3 is CASSCRGGCCGNTIYF. The CDR3 nucleotides are TGTGCCAGCAGCTGCCGGGGAGGCTGTTGCGGAAACACCATATATTTT.

J is TRBJ2-1 and V is TRBV20-1, with 8 nucleotides matching TRBD2. CDR3 length: 11 residues. The J segment lost 15 bases and the V segment lost 5 bases, leaving 9 bases of the junction unmatched. In germline, CDR1 is DFQATT, CDR2 SNEGSKA (reference sequence). The CDR3 DNA follows: TGCAGTGCTCGGGGGGGGGACACACGGTTCTTC. It encodes CSARGGDTRFF.

This sequence joins TRBV4-1 and TRBJ2-1, with TRBD1 matching 9 bases. J lost 0 bases, V lost 5 bases, and 8 bases had no gene match. Looked up from germline, CDR1 is MGHRA and CDR2 is YSYEKL. The CDR3 sequence is 17 residues long. The CDR3 reads CASSYRQGEFSYNEQFF. In DNA, the CDR3 is TGCGCCAGCAGCTACAGACAGGGGGAGTTCTCCTACAATGAGCAGTTCTTC.

J is TRBJ1-5 and V is TRBV5-5, with 9 nucleotides matching TRBD1. The CDR3 runs to 18 residues. Germline loops: CDR1 SGHKS, CDR2 YYEKEE (reference sequence). The J segment lost 2 bases and the V segment lost 3 bases, leaving 12 bases of the junction unmatched. The CDR3, as DNA: TGTGCCAGCAGCTCTAGACAGGGGGAAAGCCCCCGCAATCAGCCCCAGCATTTT. It specifies CASSSRQGESPRNQPQHF.

Written as DNA, the CDR3 is TGTGCCAGCAGTGAAAGCCCGAAACCCTATAGCAATCAGCCCCAGCATTTT. It translates to CASSESPKPYSNQPQHF. The V gene is TRBV6-1, the J gene TRBJ1-5; D is unresolved. Germline-derived CDR1 and CDR2 are MNHNS and SASEGT. Trimming stripped 2 bases from V and 0 bases from J, with 14 bases between. The CDR3 extends over 17 amino acids.

The chain is built from TRBV28 and TRBJ1-2; D gene unclear. This CDR3 region has 11 residues. The V end lost 2 bases, the J end lost 8 bases, and 6 bases lay between the germline ends. Per the germline V gene, CDR1 is MDHEN and CDR2 is SYDVKM. CDR3 protein: CASSLLSGYTF. For the CDR3, the DNA is TGTGCCAGCAGTTTACTTAGCGGCTACACCTTC.

The V and J genes are TRBV27 and TRBJ1-1; no reliable D call. Per germline, CDR1 MNHEY and CDR2 SMNVEV (reference sequence). Trimming took 10 bases from V and 0 from J, leaving 12 bases between them. This CDR3 region has 13 residues. In DNA form, the CDR3 reads TGTGCCACCCGCGGGGTCATGAACACTGAAGCTTTCTTT. This codes for CATRGVMNTEAFF.